This T cell receptor beta chain was found in a study of blood T cell repertoires in COVID-19. Clones were read by immunoSEQ multiplex PCR, and TCRdb kept only the in-frame ones, dropping some. The sample yields about 180,000 clones, more than 70% seen once. V was clipped by 5 bases and J by 5 bases; unmatched bases: 16. The CDR3 sequence is 17 residues long. The clonotype was recovered from a person aged 65 to 85 with COVID-19, enrolled during active disease. Sequences were obtained from peripheral blood. The rearrangement links TRBV23-1 to TRBJ2-7, with 9 bases that match TRBD1. TRBV23-1 qualifies as an ORF whose function is uncertain. The CDR3 reads CASSNSHGQGFDHEQYF. CDR3 in DNA: TGCGCCAGCAGTAATTCCCACGGACAGGGGTTTGACCACGAGCAGTACTTC.